This entry lists 24 T cell receptor beta chains sequenced from one sample in a study of T cells after yellow fever vaccination. From the 5' RACE reads, TCRdb called clonotypes with MiXCR, one entry per CDR3 protein. The table has hundreds of thousands of distinct CDR3 sequences, around 19% seen once. The source was PBMCs, collected before the yellow fever booster vaccination. Source of these receptors: a man aged 18 to 29 who received the YFV17D yellow fever vaccine.

This clonotype was detected only a few times. The J gene is TRBJ1-5, the V gene TRBV4-1; D may be TRBD1 (6 bases). Looked up from germline, CDR1 is MGHRA and CDR2 is YSYEKL. The length of the CDR3 is 15 residues. V lost 0 bases and J lost 6, with 12 bases in between. CDR3 DNA: TGCGCCAGCAGCCAAGATCAGAGGGGGGGTCAGCCCCAGCATTTT. As protein: CASSQDQRGGQPQHF.

This clonotype came up many times. V and J are TRBV29-1 and TRBJ1-2, with D maybe TRBD1 (5 bases). Germline CDR1 reads SQVTM; CDR2 reads ANQGSEA. The V gene lost 6 bases and the J gene lost 2 bases, with 16 bases spanning the gap. The CDR3 length is 14 residues. This chain's CDR3 is CSVTPGGLNYGYTF. In DNA form, the CDR3 reads TGCAGCGTGACCCCGGGGGGGTTGAACTATGGCTACACCTTC.

This chain joins TRBV4-2 and TRBJ2-3; 9 bases fit TRBD2. The CDR3 length is 15 residues. The trim removed 4 bases at V and 3 bases at J, leaving 5 bases unmatched. Germline CDR1 LGHNA, CDR2 YNFKEQ. The CDR3 DNA follows: TGTGCCAGCAGCCCAGGACTAGCGTTGACAGATACGCAGTATTTT. It is translated as CASSPGLALTDTQYF.

The V gene is TRBV6-2 or TRBV6-3, the J gene TRBJ2-7; no reliable D call. Trimming stripped 6 bases from V and 2 bases from J, with 11 bases between. The CDR3 contains 13 residues. Germline CDR1 and CDR2: MNHEY and SVGEGT. CDR3 coding DNA: TGTGCCAGCAGCCTACGACCGGCCTACGAGCAGTACGTC. It is translated as CASSLRPAYEQYV.

The rearrangement joins TRBV7-2 to TRBJ1-4; D uncertain. Germline V gene sequence: CDR1 SGHTA, CDR2 FQGNSA. The CDR3 loop spans 15 amino acids. Trimming shortened V by 1 base and J by 7 bases, and 13 bases separated the two germline ends. CDR3 sequence (DNA): TGTGCCAGCAGCTTAGTAGCGGGATTGGGTGAAAAACTGTTTTTT. Encoded protein: CASSLVAGLGEKLFF.

CDR3 sequence reads: CASSLEPWTENYGYTF. The CDR3 bases are TGCGCCAGCAGCTTGGAACCTTGGACGGAGAACTATGGCTACACCTTC. The chain carries TRBV5-1 and TRBJ1-2, with no clear D. The germline gives CDR1 SGHRS, CDR2 YFSETQ. V lost 0 bases to trimming and J lost 2 bases, with 14 bases between them. The CDR3 loop spans 16 amino acids.

This chain connects TRBV12-3 or TRBV12-4 to TRBJ1-5; no firm D call. The CDR3 contains 13 residues. V was trimmed by 7 bases and J by 4 bases, leaving 11 bases between them. Here the CDR3 reads CASNMVGNQPQHF. In DNA, the CDR3 is TGTGCCAGCAATATGGTAGGGAATCAGCCCCAGCATTTT.

This chain links TRBV4-1 with TRBJ2-5, with TRBD1 matching 9 bases. The J segment lost 4 bases and the V segment lost 6 bases, leaving 6 bases of the junction unmatched. The CDR3 is made up of 14 amino acids. The germline CDR1 and CDR2 sequences are MGHRA and YSYEKL. For the CDR3, the DNA is TGCGCCAGCAGGCGGACAGGGGTTGGAGAGACCCAGTACTTC. Its translation: CASRRTGVGETQYF.

The chain links TRBV11-3 to TRBJ2-7, with a possible D match to TRBD2 (6 bases). Germline V gives CDR1 SGHNT, CDR2 YENEEA. The CDR3 has 16 amino acids. Deletions cut 0 bases from V and 1 base from J, with 13 bases between. The CDR3 DNA reads as TGTGCCAGCAGCTTAGACCTAGCGAGAGCTTCCTACGAGCAGTACTTC. It codes for CASSLDLARASYEQYF.

This clonotype was observed a handful of times. The chain recombines TRBV12-3 or TRBV12-4 with TRBJ2-3, with TRBD1 identical over 10 bases. The CDR3 runs to 13 residues. With 2 bases clipped from V and 12 bases from J, the junction kept 5 bases outside the gene matches. This chain's CDR3 is CASSLTRDRGQYF. CDR3 DNA: TGTGCCAGCAGTTTAACCCGGGACAGGGGCCAGTATTTT.

The V and J genes are TRBV9 and TRBJ1-3, with a possible D match to TRBD1 (5 bases). CDR1 is SGDLS and CDR2 is YYNGEE in the germline V gene. There are 14 residues in the CDR3. Deletions cut 3 bases from V and 8 bases from J, with 15 bases between. The CDR3 DNA follows: TGTGCCAGCAGCGCAGACCAGGGTAGGCACACCATATATTTT. This gives the protein CASSADQGRHTIYF.

The chain combines TRBV12-3 or TRBV12-4 with TRBJ1-2, with TRBD1 as a possible D gene (5 bases). V shed 3 bases and J shed 8 bases, with 10 bases lying between them. The CDR3 has 12 residues. CDR3 sequence reads: CASSFAAGGYTF. The CDR3 region has the DNA TGTGCCAGCAGTTTCGCGGCAGGGGGCTACACCTTC.

This clonotype showed up just a few times. This rearrangement joins TRBV6-6 to TRBJ1-1; no clear D gene. This CDR3 contains 13 residues. Between the trimmed V and J ends, which lost 2 bases and 0 bases, there was a span of 4 bases. Per the germline V gene, CDR1 is MNHNY and CDR2 is SVGAGI (reference sequence). The CDR3 region is CASSYPMNTEAFF. In nucleotides, the CDR3 is TGTGCCAGCAGTTACCCGATGAACACTGAAGCTTTCTTT.

Ten or more counts support this clonotype. The genes are TRBV25-1 and TRBJ2-7; 7 nucleotides agree with TRBD1. The germline gives CDR1 MGHDK, CDR2 SYGVNS. J lost 2 bases, V lost 6 bases, and 10 bases had no gene match. The CDR3 extends over 15 amino acids. The CDR3 DNA sequence: TGTGCCAGCAGGTTCTCGACAGGGTCAACCTACGAGCAGTACTTC. This codes for CASRFSTGSTYEQYF.

For this clonotype: At one boundary the junction diverges from the germline segment, which might be a read error. The CDR3 region is CASSLGSSGIQETQYF. The CDR3, as DNA: TGTGCTAGCAGCCTAGGGAGTAGCGGGATCCAAGAGACCCAGTACTTC. The chain joins TRBV7-7 to TRBJ2-5; 8 nucleotides agree with TRBD2. Per germline, CDR1 SSHAT and CDR2 FNYEAQ (reference sequence). CDR3 length: 16 amino acids.

The chain has TRBV12-3 or TRBV12-4 and TRBJ2-3, with D possibly called TRBD1 or TRBD2 (5 bases each). Trimming took off 3 bases at V and 2 bases at J, with 15 bases between the two ends. The CDR3 runs 16 residues. The CDR3 bases are TGTGCCAGCAGTTTGGGGCTCACCGGACTCACAGATACGCAGTATTTT. Its protein product is CASSLGLTGLTDTQYF.

The chain recombines TRBV21-1 with TRBJ1-2; the table's D call TRBD1 went unverified against the DNA. TRBV21-1 corresponds to a pseudogene. The length of the CDR3 is 14 residues. The CDR3 DNA is TGTGCCAGCAGCAAGGGGAGTCGGGGGTATGGCTACACCTTC. Translating gives CASSKGSRGYGYTF.

CDR3 region: CASSPGASVGNTIYF. The DNA for the CDR3 is TGCGCCAGCAGCCCGGGGGCCTCGGTTGGAAACACCATATATTTT. The rearrangement uses TRBV5-1 and TRBJ1-3, with D possibly TRBD1 on 6 matching bases. This CDR3 has 15 residues. The V gene's germline CDR1 is SGHRS and CDR2 YFSETQ. Trimming left V 4 bases short and J 3 bases short, with 14 bases between.

This chain joins TRBV20-1 and TRBJ2-2; TRBD2 matches at 8 bases. Germline values: CDR1 DFQATT, CDR2 SNEGSKA (reference sequence). V dropped 5 bases and J dropped 3; count of bases not matched to a gene: 11. The CDR3 totals 16 residues. CDR3 sequence (DNA): TGCAGTGCTCCTAGACTAGCGCCCGATGACACCGGGGAGCTGTTTTTT. Amino acids: CSAPRLAPDDTGELFF.

This chain connects TRBV15 to TRBJ2-7, with D possibly matching TRBD1 (6 bases). V lost 0 bases and J lost 2, with 11 bases in between. Germline V lookup: CDR1 LNHNV, CDR2 YYDKDF (reference sequence). This CDR3 region has 15 residues. The CDR3 bases are TGTGCCACCAGCAGAGAAGCAGGGGCGGCCTACGAGCAGTACTTC. The encoded protein is CATSREAGAAYEQYF.

In its sample, this clonotype was seen a few times. The rearrangement links TRBV2 to TRBJ2-6; D ambiguous. Germline-derived CDR1 and CDR2 are SNHLY and FYNNEI. This CDR3 has 17 residues. Trimming cost V 1 base and J 2 bases, with 12 bases left between them. The CDR3 bases are TGTGCCAGCAGTGAAGGGACGCTTTCGACTGGGGCCAACGTCCTGACTTTC. Translating gives CASSEGTLSTGANVLTF.

V is TRBV4-1 and J is TRBJ1-1; possible D gene TRBD1, 6 bases. This CDR3 contains 14 residues. Trimming cost V 4 bases and J 4 bases, with 13 bases left between them. From germline, CDR1 is MGHRA and CDR2 YSYEKL. CDR3 nucleotides: TGCGCCAGCAGCCCTAGGGGGTTGAGCACTGAAGCTTTCTTT. Protein sequence: CASSPRGLSTEAFF.

This clonotype was seen ten or more times. The chain recombines TRBV7-6 with TRBJ2-3, with D possibly matching TRBD2 (7 bases). V lost 0 bases and J 14 bases, leaving 12 bases between the germline ends. The CDR3 consists of 12 residues. Germline V gene lookup returns CDR1 SGHVS and CDR2 FNYEAQ. The DNA of the CDR3 is TGTGCCAGCAGCTTAGCGGGGGGGCCCCTGTATTTT. Translated: CASSLAGGPLYF.

V usage is TRBV20-1 and J usage is TRBJ2-1; 10 nucleotides match TRBD1. The CDR3 has 11 amino acids. Germline V gene data show CDR1 as DFQATT and CDR2 as SNEGSKA (reference sequence). V shed 5 bases and J 10 bases; nucleotides not matched to a gene: 2. As DNA, the CDR3 is TGCAGTGCTTCGACAGGGGGCGAGCAGTTCTTC. Protein sequence: CSASTGGEQFF.